One and the same sample provided the 9 T cell receptor beta chains below, sequenced in a study of cytomegalovirus exposure and HLA in healthy donors. Use of 60 Vbeta and 13 Jbeta primers characterized the PCR. TCRdb keeps only in-frame clones here, not all; method: immunoSEQ multiplex PCR. This sample has some 160,000 clones, with over 70% found just once. The sample consisted of PBMCs. The receptors here all came from a woman aged 40 to 50 in good health and CMV-seropositive.

This chain joins TRBV6-1 and TRBJ2-1; D uncertain. V lost 6 bases and J lost 0, with 9 bases in between. The germline gives CDR1 MNHNS, CDR2 SASEGT. This CDR3 contains 14 residues. Here the CDR3 DNA reads TGTGCCAGCAGGAGGATGGGCTCCTACAATGAGCAGTTCTTC. Protein sequence: CASRRMGSYNEQFF.

The chain joins TRBV6-5 to TRBJ1-2; D not certain. Germline V lookup: CDR1 MNHEY, CDR2 SVGAGI. This CDR3 has 12 amino acids. Trimming left V 5 bases short and J 2 bases short, with 6 bases between. The CDR3 here is CASSPENYGYTF. The CDR3 region has the DNA TGTGCCAGCAGTCCCGAGAACTATGGCTACACCTTC.

The chain has TRBV5-1 and TRBJ1-4; D is undetermined. The CDR3 sequence is 14 residues long. Germline CDR1 is SGHRS and CDR2 is YFSETQ. V was cut by 7 bases and J by 0 bases, with 10 bases left in between. This CDR3 reads CASGQDATNEKLFF. As DNA, the CDR3 is TGCGCCAGCGGGCAGGATGCAACTAATGAAAAACTGTTTTTT.

This clone occurred once. The chain joins TRBV27 to TRBJ2-7, with 10 bases matching TRBD2. The CDR3 totals 16 residues. V lost 4 bases to trimming and J lost 2 bases; unmatched junction nucleotides: 8. The V gene's germline CDR1 is MNHEY and CDR2 SMNVEV (reference sequence). In nucleotides, the CDR3 is TGTGCCAGCAGTTCCTCTCCTAGCGGGGGCCCCTACGAGCAGTACTTC. The encoded protein is CASSSSPSGGPYEQYF.

The chain carries TRBV4-3 and TRBJ2-2; perhaps TRBD2 as D (6 bases). Germline CDR1 reads LGHNA; CDR2 reads YSLEER. The germline V and J ends were trimmed by 1 base and 1 base, with 10 bases remaining between them. This CDR3 contains 16 residues. The CDR3, as DNA: TGCGCCAGCAGCCAAGCGAGGGGAGGGAACACCGGGGAGCTGTTTTTT. Translation gives CASSQARGGNTGELFF.

This chain connects TRBV11-2 to TRBJ1-3; D perhaps matches TRBD1 (6 bases). CDR3 length: 14 amino acids. The germline gives CDR1 SGHAT, CDR2 FQNNGV. V gave up 4 bases and J gave up 4 bases, with 11 bases separating them. The CDR3 nucleotides read TGTGCCAGCAGCTCAATCGACAGGGGAAACACCATATATTTT. It is translated as CASSSIDRGNTIYF.

The chain links TRBV7-6 to TRBJ2-2; 7 bases are a match to TRBD2. V lost 5 bases to trimming and J lost 0 bases; unmatched junction nucleotides: 9. The CDR3 extends over 17 amino acids. Looked up from germline, CDR1 is SGHVS and CDR2 is FNYEAQ. In DNA, the CDR3 is TGTGCCAGCAGCCTTCGTTTGGGGGGGACGAACACCGGGGAGCTGTTTTTT. Amino acid sequence: CASSLRLGGTNTGELFF. Full variable domain (rest looked up from reference TRBV7-6 and TRBJ2-2): GAGVSQSPRYKVTKRGQDVALRCDPISGHVSLYWYRQALGQGPEFLTYFNYEAQQDKSGLPNDRFSAERPEGSISTLTIQRTEQRDSAMYRCASSLRLGGTNTGELFFGEGSRLTVL.

The chain is built from TRBV5-1 and TRBJ2-2; D possibly corresponds to TRBD1 (6 bases). Germline-derived CDR1 and CDR2 are SGHRS and YFSETQ. The CDR3 has 18 residues. Trimming removed 0 bases from V and 7 bases from J, with 22 bases in between. This CDR3 is CASSLVARGPLIGGELFF. Here the CDR3 DNA reads TGCGCCAGCAGCTTGGTGGCCAGGGGTCCCCTTATTGGCGGGGAGCTGTTTTTT.

The rearrangement uses TRBV28 and TRBJ1-6, with 7 bases identical to TRBD1. Germline V gene sequence: CDR1 MDHEN, CDR2 SYDVKM. The CDR3 totals 15 residues. V lost 5 bases and J lost 9; bases outside the gene matches: 10. CDR3 in amino acids: CASSPATGAGSPLHF. The CDR3 DNA is TGTGCCAGCAGTCCAGCCACAGGGGCAGGTTCACCCCTCCACTTT.